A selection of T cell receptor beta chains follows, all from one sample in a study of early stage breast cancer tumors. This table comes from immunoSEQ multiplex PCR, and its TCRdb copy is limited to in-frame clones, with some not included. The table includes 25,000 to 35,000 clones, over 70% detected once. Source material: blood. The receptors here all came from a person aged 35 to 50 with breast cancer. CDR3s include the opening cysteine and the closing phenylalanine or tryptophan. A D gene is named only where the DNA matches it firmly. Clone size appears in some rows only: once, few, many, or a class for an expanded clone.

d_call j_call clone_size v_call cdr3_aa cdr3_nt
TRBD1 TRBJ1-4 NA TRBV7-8 CASSSGGYYATNEKLFF TGTGCCAGCAGCTCAGGGGGCTATTATGCAACTAATGAAAAACTGTTTTTT
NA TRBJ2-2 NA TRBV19 CASRVGLNTGELFF TGTGCCAGTAGGGTGGGTTTGAACACCGGGGAGCTGTTTTTT
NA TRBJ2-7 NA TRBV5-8 CASWTKGVEQYF TGTGCCAGCTGGACCAAGGGCGTCGAGCAGTACTTC
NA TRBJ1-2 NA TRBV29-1 CSVTLTTAGTNYGYTF TGCAGCGTAACCCTCACCACGGCAGGCACAAACTATGGCTACACCTTC
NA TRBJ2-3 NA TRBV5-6 CASSLGTRRDADTQYF TGTGCCAGCAGCTTGGGGACCAGACGGGACGCAGATACGCAGTATTTT
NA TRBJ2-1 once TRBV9 CASSVDPSDGEQFF TGTGCCAGCAGCGTAGATCCCTCTGACGGTGAGCAGTTCTTC
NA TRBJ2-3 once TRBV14 CASSPQQGRTDTQYF TGTGCCAGCAGCCCCCAACAGGGGAGGACAGATACGCAGTATTTT
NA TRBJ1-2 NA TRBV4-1 CASSQRGYGYTF TGCGCCAGCAGCCAAAGGGGGTATGGCTACACCTTC
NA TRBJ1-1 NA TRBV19 CASSISRQSVGEAFF TGTGCCAGTAGTATATCCAGACAGAGTGTGGGTGAAGCTTTCTTT
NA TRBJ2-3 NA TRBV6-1 CASSAGPGTDTQYF TGTGCCAGCAGCGCAGGACCGGGCACAGATACGCAGTATTTT
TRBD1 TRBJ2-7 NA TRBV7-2 CASSLRGTGGLYEQYF TGTGCCAGCAGCTTACGGGGGACAGGGGGCCTCTACGAGCAGTACTTC
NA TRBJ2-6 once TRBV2 CASTAQRANVLTF TGTGCCAGCACCGCTCAGAGGGCCAACGTCCTGACTTTC
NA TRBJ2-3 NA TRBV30 CAWSAGGIAQYF TGTGCCTGGAGTGCGGGTGGTATTGCGCAGTATTTT
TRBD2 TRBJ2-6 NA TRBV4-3 CASSQGLYSGNERGANVLTF TGCGCCAGCAGCCAAGGTTTATATAGCGGGAATGAACGAGGGGCCAACGTCCTGACTTTC
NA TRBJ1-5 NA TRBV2 CASSASGGSNQPQHF TGTGCCAGCAGCGCGTCGGGGGGTAGCAATCAGCCCCAGCATTTT
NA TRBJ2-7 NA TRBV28 CASSRGGGPYEQYF TGTGCCAGCAGCCGTGGGGGGGGCCCCTACGAGCAGTACTTC
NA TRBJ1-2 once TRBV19 CASSMDASNYGYTF TGTGCCAGTAGTATGGACGCTTCCAACTATGGCTACACCTTC
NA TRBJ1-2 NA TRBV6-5 CASKEGLAIRYTF TGTGCCAGCAAGGAGGGCCTGGCTATACGCTACACCTTC
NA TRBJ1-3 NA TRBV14 CASSQGGNTIYF TGTGCCAGCAGCCAAGGAGGTAACACCATATATTTT
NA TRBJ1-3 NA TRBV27 CASRRIGGNTIYF TGTGCCAGCAGGCGAATTGGTGGAAACACCATATATTTT
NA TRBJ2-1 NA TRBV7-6 CASGGSDNEQFF TGTGCCAGCGGGGGTAGCGACAATGAGCAGTTCTTC
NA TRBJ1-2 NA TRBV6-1 CASSEIHPASYGYTF TGTGCCAGCAGTGAAATACATCCCGCCAGCTATGGCTACACCTTC
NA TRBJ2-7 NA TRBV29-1 CSVEGTGTGGSYEQYF TGCAGCGTTGAGGGGACCGGGACTGGAGGTTCCTACGAGCAGTACTTC
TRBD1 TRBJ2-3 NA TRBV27 CASSSARDRTQYF TGTGCCAGCAGTTCCGCACGGGACAGAACGCAGTATTTT
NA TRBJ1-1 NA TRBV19 CASSATGSITEAFF TGTGCCAGTAGTGCAACAGGGTCCATCACTGAAGCTTTCTTT
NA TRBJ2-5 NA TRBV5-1 CASSLESQETQYF TGCGCCAGCAGCTTGGAAAGCCAAGAGACCCAGTACTTC
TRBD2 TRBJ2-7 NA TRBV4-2 CASSQGAGPGLGYEQYF TGTGCCAGCAGCCAAGGTGCCGGTCCGGGACTAGGCTACGAGCAGTACTTC
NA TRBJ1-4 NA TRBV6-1 CASSETGNEKLFF TGTGCCAGCAGTGAAACAGGGAATGAAAAACTGTTTTTT
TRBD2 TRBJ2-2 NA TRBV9 CASSVGTSGNTGELFF TGTGCCAGCAGCGTAGGGACTAGCGGGAACACCGGGGAGCTGTTTTTT
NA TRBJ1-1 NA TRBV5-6 CASSLIGGRGNTEAFF TGTGCCAGCAGTCTGATTGGGGGTAGGGGGAACACTGAAGCTTTCTTT
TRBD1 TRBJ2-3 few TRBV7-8 CASSARQGLATDTQYF TGTGCCAGCAGCGCCAGACAGGGTCTCGCGACAGATACGCAGTATTTT
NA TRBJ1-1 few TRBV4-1 CASSTEVLAEAFF TGCGCCAGCAGCACGGAGGTCCTAGCTGAAGCTTTCTTT
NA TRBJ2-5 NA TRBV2 CASSITEETQYF TGTGCCAGCAGCATAACAGAAGAGACCCAGTACTTC
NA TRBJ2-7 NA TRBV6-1 CASSPTPLDEQYF TGTGCCAGCAGTCCCACCCCCTTAGACGAGCAGTACTTC
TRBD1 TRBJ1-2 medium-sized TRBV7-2 CASSLRTGGRGYTF TGTGCCAGCAGCTTGAGGACAGGGGGCCGGGGCTACACCTTC
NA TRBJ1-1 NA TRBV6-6 CASIPVGGTEAFF TGTGCCAGCATTCCGGTCGGAGGCACTGAAGCTTTCTTT
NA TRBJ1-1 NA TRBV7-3 CASSLWGGTEAFF TGTGCCAGCAGCTTATGGGGGGGCACTGAAGCTTTCTTT
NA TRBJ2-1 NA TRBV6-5 CASRPTGGEQFF TGTGCCAGCAGGCCCACTGGGGGTGAGCAGTTCTTC
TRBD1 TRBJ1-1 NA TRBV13 CASSLAGQGYTEAFF TGTGCCAGCAGCCTGGCCGGACAGGGGTACACTGAAGCTTTCTTT
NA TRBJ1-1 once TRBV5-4 CASSLDSTANTEAFF TGTGCCAGCAGCCTCGACTCGACAGCGAACACTGAAGCTTTCTTT
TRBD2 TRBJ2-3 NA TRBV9 CASSVAGTDTQYF TGTGCCAGCTCCGTAGCGGGAACAGATACGCAGTATTTT
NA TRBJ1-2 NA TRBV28 CASSLQGSVYGYTF TGTGCCAGCAGTTTACAGGGTTCCGTCTATGGCTACACCTTC
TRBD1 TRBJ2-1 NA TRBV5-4 CASSLGGQGGQREQFF TGTGCCAGCAGCTTGGGCGGACAGGGTGGGCAGAGGGAGCAGTTCTTC
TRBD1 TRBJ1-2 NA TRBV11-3 CASSLDRTGDWDGYTF TGTGCCAGCAGCTTAGATCGGACAGGGGATTGGGATGGCTACACCTTC
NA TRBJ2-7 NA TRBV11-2 CASSLTAGRYEQYF TGTGCCAGCAGCTTAACGGCAGGGCGTTACGAGCAGTACTTC
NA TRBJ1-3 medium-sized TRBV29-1 CSVVWLGSSGNTIYF TGCAGCGTTGTATGGCTTGGGAGCTCTGGAAACACCATATATTTT
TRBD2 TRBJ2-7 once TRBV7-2 CASSLATSGRGVSYEQYF TGTGCCAGCAGCTTAGCTACTAGCGGGAGGGGGGTTTCCTACGAGCAGTACTTC
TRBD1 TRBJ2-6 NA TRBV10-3 CATRTGVASGANVLTF TGTGCCACCCGGACAGGGGTCGCATCTGGGGCCAACGTCCTGACTTTC
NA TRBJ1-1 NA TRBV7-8 CASSLRGQFGTEAFF TGTGCCAGCAGCTTGCGAGGACAGTTCGGCACTGAAGCTTTCTTT
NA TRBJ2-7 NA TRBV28 CASSEFYEQYF TGTGCCAGCAGCGAGTTTTACGAGCAGTACTTC
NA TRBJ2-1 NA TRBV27 CASSPDPPGTETYNEQFF TGTGCCAGCAGTCCCGACCCCCCCGGGACGGAGACCTACAATGAGCAGTTCTTC
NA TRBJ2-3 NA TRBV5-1 CASSLNGGSTDTQYF TGCGCCAGCAGCTTAAACGGGGGTAGCACAGATACGCAGTATTTT
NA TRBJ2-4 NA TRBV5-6 CASSPLFRGAKNIQYF TGTGCCAGCAGCCCGCTGTTTAGAGGGGCCAAAAACATTCAGTACTTC
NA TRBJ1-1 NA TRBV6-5 CASSSPGNTEAFF TGTGCCAGCAGCTCTCCAGGGAACACTGAAGCTTTCTTT
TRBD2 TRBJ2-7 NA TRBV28 CARRTGTSGNSGYEQYF TGTGCCAGAAGGACCGGGACTAGCGGTAACTCGGGCTACGAGCAGTACTTC